This T cell receptor (beta chain) was identified in a study of blood T cell repertoires in COVID-19. Overall study: PBMCs, B-cell-depleted T cells, or T cells were the source of the cDNA or gDNA that made up the material.

CDR1 and CDR2 (germline): SNHLY, FYNNEI. V was trimmed by 7 bases and J by 4 bases, leaving 11 bases between them. CDR3 length: 13 amino acids. Original processing methods: Reference gene primer amplification in the assay estimated nucleated cell counts. Repertoires were generated with immunoSEQ multiplex PCR, while TCRdb's copy carries only in-frame clones and drops some. D and trimming come from the DNA, and the V and J calls and clone size come from that table. The sample lists approximately 390,000 clones; around 87% were seen once. The chain links TRBV2 to TRBJ1-5; D remains unclear. The TCR comes from a woman in her sixties or seventies with COVID-19, enrolled during active disease. Material for sequencing was peripheral blood. The chain's CDR3 is CASIGGRNQPQHF. CDR3 bases: TGTGCCAGCATTGGCGGTAGAAATCAGCCCCAGCATTTT.